The entry that follows covers one T cell receptor (beta chain) sequence. Antigen specificity is unknown. The data derive from a study of vaccination and CD4 T cells after COVID-19. The wider study: As a positive control, some control cultures were given a CEFX pool, while others were given an HIV-1 Nef pool or no peptide.

Oncomine TCR Beta short-read sequencing was applied to DNA from cultured CD4+ T cells. Using its own MiXCR run on the PCR reads, TCRdb lists one record per CDR3 protein. The sample includes around 15,000 distinct CDR3 sequences, around 75% of them seen just once. Stated treatment: roughly 10-day PBMC culture with coronavirus spike peptide pools or control peptides (ViraFEST assay). Cell culture was performed with some 2 million PBMCs per well in the presence of about 10 IU/ml IL-2 and roughly 10 ug/ml peptide pools. Germline V gene sequence: CDR1 DFQATT, CDR2 SNEGSKA (reference sequence). V was pared by 3 bases and J by 1 base, with 9 bases of the junction left unmatched. The CDR3 loop spans 16 amino acids.

This TCR was sampled from a human donor who received a COVID-19 vaccine. The genes are TRBV20-1 and TRBJ2-3, with 8 bases identical to TRBD2. The specimen was CD4+ T cells from blood, cultured in vitro, collected after SARS-CoV-2 vaccination. The CDR3 DNA sequence: TGCAGTGCTAGTGTTAGCGGGGACGCTGGCACAGATACGCAGTATTTT. Its protein is CSASVSGDAGTDTQYF.